These 13 T cell receptor beta chains were all obtained from the same sample, sequenced in a study of shared clonotypes between healthy human individuals. Sequenced by immunoSEQ multiplex PCR; TCRdb stores in-frame clones only, minus some. The sample records approximately 400,000 clones, approximately 96% being singletons. Sequencing was carried out using memory CD8+ T cells sorted from blood. Subset described: CD45RO+ cells pooled with CCR7-negative TemRA cells. All receptors derive from a young man in good health.

The chain has TRBV20-1 and TRBJ2-7, with a weak D call TRBD1 (5 bases). The CDR3 runs 11 residues. V shed 6 bases and J shed 2 bases, with 8 bases lying between them. Germline CDR1 is DFQATT and CDR2 is SNEGSKA (reference sequence). CDR3 in DNA: TGCAGTGCCCCGGACACCTACGAGCAGTACTTC. Translating gives CSAPDTYEQYF.

J is TRBJ1-5 and V is TRBV27; a weak D match, TRBD1 (6 bases). CDR1 MNHEY and CDR2 SMNVEV come from the germline V gene (reference sequence). V was clipped by 0 bases and J by 9 bases, with 18 bases between them. This CDR3 spans 16 amino acids. CDR3 sequence: CASSLSIRTDGGPQHF. The CDR3, as DNA: TGTGCCAGCAGTTTATCTATCAGGACAGACGGTGGGCCCCAGCATTTT.

CDR3 DNA: TGTGCCAGCAGCCGCGGGACTAGCGGCACCAATGAGCAGTTCTTC. It translates to CASSRGTSGTNEQFF. This chain connects TRBV11-3 to TRBJ2-1, with 11 bases lining up with TRBD2. Per germline, CDR1 SGHNT and CDR2 YENEEA. Trimming cost V 5 bases and J 6 bases; bases outside gene matches: 6. The CDR3 covers 15 residues. The whole variable domain, filled in from reference TRBV11-3 and TRBJ2-1, reads EAGVVQSPRYKIIEKKQPVAFWCNPISGHNTLYWYLQNLGQGPELLIRYENEEAVDDSQLPKDRFSAERLKGVDSTLKIQPAELGDSAVYLCASSRGTSGTNEQFFGPGTRLTVL.

The chain is built from TRBV7-3 and TRBJ2-5; no firm D call. The CDR3 sequence is 13 residues long. Germline CDR1 and CDR2: SGHTA and FQGTGA. Trimming stripped 3 bases from V and 4 bases from J, with 9 bases between. The CDR3 nucleotides read TGTGCCAGCAGCTTGAGCAATTTAGAGACCCAGTACTTC. As protein: CASSLSNLETQYF.

The chain recombines TRBV19 with TRBJ2-7; 10 positions agree with TRBD1. V shed 1 base, J shed 6 bases, and the junction held 0 bases outside the gene matches. CDR3 length equals 13 residues. CDR1 and CDR2 from the germline V gene are LNHDA and SQIVND (reference sequence). Here the CDR3 reads CASSIGTGGEQYF. In nucleotides, the CDR3 is TGTGCCAGTAGTATAGGGACAGGGGGCGAGCAGTACTTC.

This sequence joins TRBV5-1 and TRBJ2-1; possible D gene TRBD2, 5 bases. Germline V gene data show CDR1 as SGHRS and CDR2 as YFSETQ. The V end lost 3 bases, the J end lost 2 bases, and 12 bases lay between the germline ends. The CDR3 spans 15 residues. The CDR3 DNA is TGCGCCAGCAGCTCCGCTAGAGGGACCTACAATGAGCAGTTCTTC. As protein: CASSSARGTYNEQFF.

J is TRBJ2-1 and V is TRBV29-1, with 7 bases lining up with TRBD2. This CDR3 has 13 amino acids. Germline V CDR1 and CDR2: SQVTM, ANQGSEA. Trimming at V came to 7 bases and at J to 5 bases, leaving 8 bases not matched to a gene. CDR3 nucleotide sequence: TGCAGCGATGGGCTAGCGGTGGACAATGAGCAGTTCTTC. This encodes CSDGLAVDNEQFF.

On this clone itself: Mismatch with germline at one junction end may stem from a read error. The V call is TRBV9, the J call TRBJ2-3; 14 nucleotides align to TRBD2. Germline V gene sequence: CDR1 SGDLS, CDR2 YYNGEE. The CDR3 runs 14 residues. As DNA, the CDR3 is TGTGCCAGCAGCGTATCACCGGGACTAGCGGGAGAGGCCTTT. Protein sequence: CASSVSPGLAGEAF. The full variable domain, completed using reference TRBV9 and TRBJ2-3, is DSGVTQTPKHLITATGQRVTLRCSPRSGDLSVYWYQQSLDQGLQFLIQYYNGEERAKGNILERFSAQQFPDLHSELNLSSLELGDSALYFCASSVSPGLAGEAFGPGTRLTVL.

The V gene is TRBV5-4, the J gene TRBJ2-2, with 10 bases aligning to TRBD2. After removal of 3 bases from V and 5 bases from J, the junction contained 4 bases not matched to a gene. The CDR3 covers 15 residues. Germline lookup yields CDR1 SGHNT and CDR2 YYREEE (reference sequence). CDR3 nucleotide sequence: TGTGCCAGCAGCTCAGGACTAGCGGATACCGGGGAGCTGTTTTTT. Its protein product is CASSSGLADTGELFF. The full variable domain, rest sourced from reference TRBV5-4 and TRBJ2-2, is ETGVTQSPTHLIKTRGQQVTLRCSSQSGHNTVSWYQQALGQGPQFIFQYYREEENGRGNFPPRFSGLQFPNYSSELNVNALELDDSALYLCASSSGLADTGELFFGEGSRLTVL.

The chain links TRBV5-8 to TRBJ1-5, with 10 bases identical to TRBD1. V gave up 4 bases and J gave up 8 bases; unmatched junction bases: 6. CDR1 SGHTS and CDR2 YDEGEE come from the germline V gene. The CDR3 is 14 amino acids. In nucleotides, the CDR3 is TGTGCCAGCAGCCGGGACAGGGGTTTTGAGCCCCAGCATTTT. This encodes CASSRDRGFEPQHF.

The CDR3 region is CASMTGENTEAFF. CDR3 in DNA: TGTGCCAGCATGACAGGAGAGAACACTGAAGCTTTCTTT. The chain uses TRBV5-6 and TRBJ1-1, with TRBD1 as a possible D gene (6 bases). Deletions cut 6 bases from V and 1 base from J, with 10 bases between. The CDR3 is made up of 13 amino acids. Germline V gene lookup returns CDR1 SGHDT and CDR2 YYEEEE.

The chain carries TRBV19 and TRBJ2-3; D is tentatively TRBD1 or TRBD2 (5 bases each). The CDR3 loop spans 15 amino acids. Germline V gene lookup returns CDR1 LNHDA and CDR2 SQIVND (reference sequence). V lost 3 bases, J lost 2 bases, and 12 bases lay in between. The CDR3 nucleotides read TGTGCCAGTAGTATCAAGGCAGGGACCACAGATACGCAGTATTTT. This encodes CASSIKAGTTDTQYF.

The chain has TRBV5-8 and TRBJ1-5, with 7 bases aligning to TRBD1. The CDR3 consists of 16 residues. Looked up from germline, CDR1 is SGHTS and CDR2 is YDEGEE. The trim removed 1 base at V and 5 bases at J, leaving 9 bases unmatched. This chain's CDR3 is CASSLPSTGSHQPQHF. The DNA of the CDR3 is TGTGCCAGCAGCTTGCCCTCGACAGGGTCCCATCAGCCCCAGCATTTT.